Listed here are 29 T cell receptor beta chains from one sample, sequenced in a study of cytomegalovirus exposure and HLA in healthy donors. A multiplex PCR was run with 60 Vbeta primers and 13 Jbeta primers. Sequenced by immunoSEQ multiplex PCR; TCRdb stores in-frame clones only, minus some. Of around 150,000 clones in the sample, about 75% were seen once. The specimen was PBMCs. The source of these receptors is a female donor in good health and CMV-seronegative.

Notes on this clone: This specimen includes other DNA sequences encoding the same CDR3. V and J are TRBV25-1 and TRBJ1-2, with 9 bases fitting TRBD1. CDR1 MGHDK and CDR2 SYGVNS come from the germline V gene. The J segment lost 2 bases and the V segment lost 5 bases, leaving 3 bases of the junction unmatched. The CDR3 has 14 amino acids. The CDR3 coding sequence is TGTGCCAGCAGTTACAGGGGGCAGAACTATGGCTACACCTTC. Protein product: CASSYRGQNYGYTF.

The DNA of the CDR3 is TGCGCCAGCAGCTTAATGCCAGGGGGCACTGAAGCTTTCTTT. This encodes CASSLMPGGTEAFF. The gene calls are TRBV5-1 and TRBJ1-1; 7 nucleotides match TRBD1. The CDR3 is 14 residues long. Germline trimming cut 2 bases from V and 4 bases from J; bases unmatched to any gene: 5. From germline, CDR1 is SGHRS and CDR2 YFSETQ.

The chain recombines TRBV7-9 with TRBJ1-1, with TRBD1 identical over 11 bases. The CDR3 has 16 residues. Germline CDR1 SEHNR, CDR2 FQNEAQ (reference sequence). After removal of 5 bases from V and 4 bases from J, the junction contained 9 bases not matched to a gene. This CDR3 is CASSLGQGAGVTEAFF. In DNA, the CDR3 is TGTGCCAGCAGCCTCGGACAGGGGGCGGGAGTCACTGAAGCTTTCTTT.

On this clone itself: Other DNA sequences of this sample code for an identical CDR3. CDR3 loop: CASSLVLAGLYTQYF. CDR3 nucleotide sequence: TGTGCCAGCAGCTTAGTCCTAGCGGGGCTATATACGCAGTATTTT. The chain recombines TRBV7-8 with TRBJ2-3, with 9 bases lining up with TRBD2. The germline V gene has CDR1 SGHVS and CDR2 FQNEAQ. The CDR3 has 15 amino acids. Trimming removed 1 base from V and 7 bases from J; junction bases left unmatched: 6. Drawing the rest from reference TRBV7-8 and TRBJ2-3, the complete variable domain is GAGVSQSPRYKVAKRGQDVALRCDPISGHVSLFWYQQALGQGPEFLTYFQNEAQLDKSGLPSDRFFAERPEGSVSTLKIQRTQQEDSAVYLCASSLVLAGLYTQYFGPGTRLTVL.

The chain employs TRBV7-9 and TRBJ1-2, with a weak D call TRBD1 (5 bases). Germline V CDR1 and CDR2: SEHNR, FQNEAQ (reference sequence). The CDR3 totals 13 residues. With 5 bases removed from V and 6 bases from J, the gap between germline ends came to 13 bases. CDR3 nucleotides: TGTGCCAGCAGCGCCTACGGCAGGGATGGCTACACCTTC. This sequence encodes CASSAYGRDGYTF.

This chain uses TRBV30 with TRBJ2-3; TRBD2 matches 8 bases. The ends lost 2 bases at V and 0 bases at J; junction bases unmatched: 1. CDR1 GTSNPN and CDR2 SVGIG come from the germline V gene (reference sequence). The CDR3 length is 14 residues. The CDR3 nucleotides read TGTGCCTGGAGTCGGACTAGCAGCACAGATACGCAGTATTTT. Translation: CAWSRTSSTDTQYF.

The chain uses TRBV7-3 and TRBJ1-2, with 7 bases identical to TRBD1. The CDR3 length is 15 residues. Germline CDR1 reads SGHTA; CDR2 reads FQGTGA. The V and J ends lost 3 bases and 0 bases, in that order; junction bases with no gene match: 4. The CDR3 sequence: CASSFTGDANYGYTF. CDR3 bases: TGTGCCAGCAGCTTCACAGGGGACGCTAACTATGGCTACACCTTC.

This clone was counted only a few times. The chain has TRBV5-1 and TRBJ1-2; TRBD1 matches 7 bases. There are 16 residues in the CDR3. Germline V gene data show CDR1 as SGHRS and CDR2 as YFSETQ. With 0 bases clipped from V and 2 bases from J, the junction kept 7 bases outside the gene matches. In DNA form, the CDR3 reads TGCGCCAGCAGCTTGGCCAGAGAAGGGGGCAACTATGGCTACACCTTC. It encodes CASSLAREGGNYGYTF.

This clone was counted a few times. V is TRBV15 and J is TRBJ1-4, with 7 bases fitting TRBD1. V shed 3 bases and J 8 bases; nucleotides not matched to a gene: 12. From germline, CDR1 is LNHNV and CDR2 YYDKDF (reference sequence). There are 16 residues in the CDR3. CDR3 sequence reads: CATSRTEGAVGEKLFF. CDR3 DNA: TGTGCCACCAGCAGGACTGAGGGGGCGGTGGGGGAAAAACTGTTTTTT.

This sequence joins TRBV11-2 and TRBJ1-3; D is uncertain. Germline-derived CDR1 and CDR2 are SGHAT and FQNNGV. V lost 5 bases to trimming and J lost 2 bases, with 13 bases between them. The CDR3 runs to 15 residues. The CDR3 loop is CASSIGGRPGNTIYF. The CDR3 bases are TGTGCCAGCAGCATAGGAGGGAGACCTGGAAACACCATATATTTT.

The rearrangement joins TRBV14 to TRBJ1-1; TRBD1 matches 9 bases. This CDR3 contains 15 residues. Germline V gene lookup returns CDR1 SGHDN and CDR2 FVKESK. The ends lost 5 bases at V and 4 bases at J; junction bases unmatched: 8. DNA of the CDR3: TGTGCCAGCAGCTCTAGGACAGGGGAGGGCACTGAAGCTTTCTTT. Encoded protein: CASSSRTGEGTEAFF.

V is TRBV5-1 and J is TRBJ2-3; D possibly corresponds to TRBD2 (5 bases). Germline lookup yields CDR1 SGHRS and CDR2 YFSETQ. Trimming pared 4 bases from V and 4 bases from J, leaving 10 bases between. CDR3 length equals 13 residues. This CDR3 reads CASSPDGADTQYF. CDR3 bases: TGCGCCAGCAGCCCGGACGGGGCAGATACGCAGTATTTT.

This chain links TRBV5-1 with TRBJ2-5; D gene unclear. Germline CDR1 is SGHRS and CDR2 is YFSETQ. The CDR3 is 13 residues long. V gave up 3 bases and J gave up 0 bases, with 6 bases separating them. The CDR3 coding sequence is TGCGCCAGCAGCTCATTAGACCAAGAGACCCAGTACTTC. Translating it yields CASSSLDQETQYF. Based on the CDR3 plus reference TRBV5-1 and TRBJ2-5, the full variable domain is KAGVTQTPRYLIKTRGQQVTLSCSPISGHRSVSWYQQTPGQGLQFLFEYFSETQRNKGNFPGRFSGRQFSNSRSEMNVSTLELGDSALYLCASSSLDQETQYFGPGTRLLVL.

The rearrangement uses TRBV12-2 and TRBJ1-2; TRBD1, as called in the table, went unchecked against the DNA. TRBV12-2 is an annotated pseudogene. CDR3 size: 17 residues. This chain's CDR3 is CASRLAYNRDSNYGYTF. DNA for the CDR3: TGTGCAAGTCGCTTAGCGTACAACAGGGATTCTAACTATGGCTACACCTTC.

The sample holds a few counts of this clone. The chain has TRBV11-3 and TRBJ2-2; D unresolved. The germline V gene has CDR1 SGHNT and CDR2 YENEEA. V was cut by 1 base and J by 5 bases, with 11 bases left in between. The CDR3 length is 15 residues. The CDR3 protein is CASSLVSQITGELFF. CDR3 DNA: TGTGCCAGCAGCTTAGTGTCACAAATTACCGGGGAGCTGTTTTTT.

This clone was seen a handful of times. The CDR3 here is CASSWGTATFF. CDR3 coding DNA: TGTGCCAGCAGCTGGGGGACAGCAACTTTCTTT. The V call is TRBV5-8, the J call TRBJ1-1; 7 nucleotides line up with TRBD1. This CDR3 contains 11 residues. Germline CDR1 SGHTS, CDR2 YDEGEE. The junction had 5 bases not matched to a gene; V was cut back by 3 bases and J by 12 bases.

The chain recombines TRBV5-3 with TRBJ2-7, with D perhaps TRBD2 (6 bases). TRBV5-3 is reported as an ORF; its role is uncertain. This CDR3 has 14 amino acids. V was trimmed by 1 base and J by 5 bases, leaving 13 bases between them. CDR3 loop: CARSLYPSANEQYF. In nucleotides, the CDR3 is TGTGCCAGAAGCTTGTATCCTAGCGCCAACGAGCAGTACTTC.

The V gene is TRBV5-1, the J gene TRBJ2-7, with a weak D call TRBD2 (6 bases). The CDR3 has 15 amino acids. The ends were cut back, 0 bases at V and 1 base at J, with 11 bases in the middle. Germline CDR1 is SGHRS and CDR2 is YFSETQ. The CDR3 region is CASSLVAGSSYEQYF. The DNA for the CDR3 is TGCGCCAGCAGCTTGGTTGCGGGGAGTTCCTACGAGCAGTACTTC.

V gene TRBV28 combines with J gene TRBJ2-5; D call uncertain. The germline gives CDR1 MDHEN, CDR2 SYDVKM. Trimming removed 4 bases at V and 7 bases at J, with 7 bases between. CDR3 length: 11 residues. This CDR3 reads CASSSKWTQYF. Here the CDR3 DNA reads TGTGCCAGCAGTTCAAAATGGACCCAGTACTTC.

This chain links TRBV6-1 with TRBJ2-7, with TRBD2 matching over 11 bases. Trimming at V came to 9 bases and at J to 0 bases, leaving 4 bases not matched to a gene. CDR1 MNHNS and CDR2 SASEGT come from the germline V gene. The CDR3 sequence is 14 residues long. The CDR3 DNA follows: TGTGCCAGTATAGCGGGAGGGAGCTCCTACGAGCAGTACTTC. Translating it yields CASIAGGSSYEQYF.

This clone has only a few counts. This chain connects TRBV7-9 to TRBJ1-1, with a possible D match to TRBD1 (5 bases). Germline V gene lookup returns CDR1 SEHNR and CDR2 FQNEAQ (reference sequence). This CDR3 is built from 12 residues. V lost 5 bases to trimming and J lost 7 bases, with 11 bases between them. The CDR3 sequence is CASSPWGGEAFF. The CDR3 DNA reads as TGTGCCAGCAGCCCCTGGGGCGGTGAAGCTTTCTTT.

The chain recombines TRBV28 with TRBJ2-3; 8 nucleotides line up with TRBD2. V lost 2 bases and J lost 0; bases outside the gene matches: 1. Per germline, CDR1 MDHEN and CDR2 SYDVKM. This CDR3 contains 15 residues. The CDR3 here is CASSLPGGSTDTQYF. The CDR3 DNA is TGTGCCAGCAGTTTACCGGGGGGGAGCACAGATACGCAGTATTTT. The full variable domain, completed using reference TRBV28 and TRBJ2-3, is DVKVTQSSRYLVKRTGEKVFLECVQDMDHENMFWYRQDPGLGLRLIYFSYDVKMKEKGDIPEGYSVSREKKERFSLILESASTNQTSMYLCASSLPGGSTDTQYFGPGTRLTVL.

The V gene is TRBV6-5, the J gene TRBJ2-1; possible D gene TRBD2, 6 bases. V dropped 2 bases and J dropped 8 bases, with 16 bases sitting between them. The CDR3 runs 15 residues. CDR1 MNHEY and CDR2 SVGAGI come from the germline V gene. The CDR3 nucleotides are TGTGCCAGCAGTTACGGGACTCCTATAGGAGATGAGCAGTTCTTC. Translating gives CASSYGTPIGDEQFF.

The chain employs TRBV6-5 and TRBJ1-2; weak D call: TRBD1 (6 bases). Deletions cut 0 bases from V and 8 bases from J, with 16 bases between. Germline V gives CDR1 MNHEY, CDR2 SVGAGI. This CDR3 has 15 residues. The CDR3 region has the DNA TGTGCCAGCAGTTACTCATGGGGGCCGGTAAACGGCTACACCTTC. Protein: CASSYSWGPVNGYTF.

This rearrangement joins TRBV5-6 to TRBJ1-1; D possibly corresponds to TRBD1 (5 bases). V shed 0 bases and J shed 11 bases, with 8 bases lying between them. The CDR3 length is 11 residues. CDR1 and CDR2 (germline): SGHDT, YYEEEE. CDR3 amino acids: CASSLGRGAFF. CDR3 DNA: TGTGCCAGCAGCTTGGGAAGGGGCGCTTTCTTT.

V gene TRBV18 combines with J gene TRBJ2-3; 9 bases fit TRBD2. Germline values: CDR1 KGHSH, CDR2 LQKENI. With 3 bases clipped from V and 2 bases from J, the junction kept 3 bases outside the gene matches. There are 15 residues in the CDR3. In nucleotides, the CDR3 is TGTGCCAGCTCACCGACTAGCGGAAACACAGATACGCAGTATTTT. Translated, it gives CASSPTSGNTDTQYF.

V and J are TRBV30 and TRBJ2-5; D is uncertain. Trimming cost V 1 base and J 4 bases, with 7 bases left between them. This CDR3 contains 12 residues. From germline, CDR1 is GTSNPN and CDR2 SVGIG (reference sequence). Here the CDR3 DNA reads TGTGCCTGGAGTGCCACCGGAGAGACCCAGTACTTC. Protein product: CAWSATGETQYF.

The chain joins TRBV5-1 to TRBJ1-5; TRBD1 matches at 11 bases. Germline values: CDR1 SGHRS, CDR2 YFSETQ. There are 15 residues in the CDR3. J was trimmed by 6 bases and V by 2 bases; bases with no gene match: 4. The CDR3 region has the DNA TGCGCCAGCAGCTTAGGGACAGGGGGAGGTCAGCCCCAGCATTTT. As protein: CASSLGTGGGQPQHF. The full variable domain, in which reference TRBV5-1 and TRBJ1-5 provide the parts outside the CDR3, is KAGVTQTPRYLIKTRGQQVTLSCSPISGHRSVSWYQQTPGQGLQFLFEYFSETQRNKGNFPGRFSGRQFSNSRSEMNVSTLELGDSALYLCASSLGTGGGQPQHFGDGTRLSIL.

V and J are TRBV29-1 and TRBJ1-1, with TRBD1 as a possible D gene (6 bases). CDR3 size: 15 residues. Between the trimmed V and J ends, which lost 0 bases and 2 bases, there was a span of 13 bases. In germline, CDR1 is SQVTM, CDR2 ANQGSEA. The CDR3 spells CSVEDDRTDNTEAFF. The CDR3 nucleotides are TGCAGCGTTGAAGATGATAGGACAGATAACACTGAAGCTTTCTTT.